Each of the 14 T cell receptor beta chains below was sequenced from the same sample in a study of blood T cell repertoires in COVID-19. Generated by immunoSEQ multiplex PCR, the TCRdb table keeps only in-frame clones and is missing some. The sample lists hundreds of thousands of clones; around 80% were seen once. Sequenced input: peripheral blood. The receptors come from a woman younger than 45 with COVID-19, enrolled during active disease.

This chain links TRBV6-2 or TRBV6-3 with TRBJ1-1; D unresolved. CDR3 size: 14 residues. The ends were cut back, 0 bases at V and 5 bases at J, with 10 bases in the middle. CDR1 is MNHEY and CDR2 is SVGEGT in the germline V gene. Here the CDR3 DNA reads TGTGCCAGCAGTTACTCGTTTAGTGAAACTGAAGCTTTCTTT. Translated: CASSYSFSETEAFF.

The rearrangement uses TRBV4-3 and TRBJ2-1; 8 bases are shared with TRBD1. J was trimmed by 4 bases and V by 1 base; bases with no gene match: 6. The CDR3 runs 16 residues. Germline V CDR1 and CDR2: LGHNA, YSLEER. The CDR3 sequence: CASSQAQGARYNEQFF. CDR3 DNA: TGCGCCAGCAGCCAAGCTCAGGGGGCGCGGTACAATGAGCAGTTCTTC.

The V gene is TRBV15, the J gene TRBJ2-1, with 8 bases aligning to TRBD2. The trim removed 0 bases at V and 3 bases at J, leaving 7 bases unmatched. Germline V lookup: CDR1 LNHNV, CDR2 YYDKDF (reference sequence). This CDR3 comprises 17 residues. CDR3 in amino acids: CATSRDLSGSGYNEQFF. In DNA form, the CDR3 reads TGTGCCACCAGCAGAGATTTAAGCGGGAGTGGCTACAATGAGCAGTTCTTC. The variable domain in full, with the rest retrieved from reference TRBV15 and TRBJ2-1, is DAMVIQNPRYQVTQFGKPVTLSCSQTLNHNVMYWYQQKSSQAPKLLFHYYDKDFNNEADTPDNFQSRRPNTSFCFLDIRSPGLGDTAMYLCATSRDLSGSGYNEQFFGPGTRLTVL.

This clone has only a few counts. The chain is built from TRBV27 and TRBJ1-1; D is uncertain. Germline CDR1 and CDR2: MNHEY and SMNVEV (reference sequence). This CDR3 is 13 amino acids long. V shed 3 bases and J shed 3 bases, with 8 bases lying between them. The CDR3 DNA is TGTGCCAGCAGTTTCGGTCTGGACACTGAAGCTTTCTTT. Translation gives CASSFGLDTEAFF.

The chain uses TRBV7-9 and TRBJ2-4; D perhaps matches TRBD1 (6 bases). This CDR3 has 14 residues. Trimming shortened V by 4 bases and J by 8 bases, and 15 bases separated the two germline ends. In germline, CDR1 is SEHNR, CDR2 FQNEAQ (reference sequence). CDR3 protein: CASSSQREGDIQYF. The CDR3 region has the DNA TGTGCCAGCAGCTCCCAGAGAGAGGGGGACATTCAGTACTTC.

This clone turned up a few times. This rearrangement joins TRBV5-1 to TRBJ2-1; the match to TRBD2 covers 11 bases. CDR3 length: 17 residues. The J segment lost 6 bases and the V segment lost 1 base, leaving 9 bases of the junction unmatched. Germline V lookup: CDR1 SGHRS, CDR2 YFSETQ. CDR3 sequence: CASSLRTSGSGGNEQFF. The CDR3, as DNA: TGCGCCAGCAGCTTGAGGACTAGCGGGTCTGGGGGCAATGAGCAGTTCTTC. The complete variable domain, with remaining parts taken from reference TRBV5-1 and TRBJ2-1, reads KAGVTQTPRYLIKTRGQQVTLSCSPISGHRSVSWYQQTPGQGLQFLFEYFSETQRNKGNFPGRFSGRQFSNSRSEMNVSTLELGDSALYLCASSLRTSGSGGNEQFFGPGTRLTVL.

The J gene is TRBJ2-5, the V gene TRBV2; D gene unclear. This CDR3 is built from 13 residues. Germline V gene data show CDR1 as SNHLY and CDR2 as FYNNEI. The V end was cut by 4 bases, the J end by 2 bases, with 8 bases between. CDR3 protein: CASSVDRQETQYF. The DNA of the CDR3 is TGTGCCAGCAGTGTTGATAGACAAGAGACCCAGTACTTC.

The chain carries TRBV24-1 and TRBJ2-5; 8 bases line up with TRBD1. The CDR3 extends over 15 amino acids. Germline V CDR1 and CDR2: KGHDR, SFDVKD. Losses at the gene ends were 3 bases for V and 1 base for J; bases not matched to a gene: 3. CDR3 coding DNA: TGTGCCACCAGTGATCCCGGACAGGGCCAAGAGACCCAGTACTTC. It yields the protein CATSDPGQGQETQYF.

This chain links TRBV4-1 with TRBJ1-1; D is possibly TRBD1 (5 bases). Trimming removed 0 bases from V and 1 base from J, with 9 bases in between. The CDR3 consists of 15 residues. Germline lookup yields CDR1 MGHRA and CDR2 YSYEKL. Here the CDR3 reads CASSQDPQGNTEAFF. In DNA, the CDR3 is TGCGCCAGCAGCCAAGATCCCCAGGGGAACACTGAAGCTTTCTTT.

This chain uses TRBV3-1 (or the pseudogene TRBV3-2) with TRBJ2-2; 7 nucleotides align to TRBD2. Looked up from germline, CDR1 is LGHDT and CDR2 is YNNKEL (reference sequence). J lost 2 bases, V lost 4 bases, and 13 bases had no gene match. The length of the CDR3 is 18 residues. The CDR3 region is CASSLFLQRGRNTGELFF. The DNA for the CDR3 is TGTGCCAGCAGCCTTTTTTTACAGCGGGGAAGAAACACCGGGGAGCTGTTTTTT.

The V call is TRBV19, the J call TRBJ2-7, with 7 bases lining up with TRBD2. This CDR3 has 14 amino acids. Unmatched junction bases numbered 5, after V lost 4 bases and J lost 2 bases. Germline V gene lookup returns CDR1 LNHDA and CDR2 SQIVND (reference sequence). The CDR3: CASSNSGPTYEQYF. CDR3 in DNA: TGTGCCAGTAGTAATAGCGGGCCGACCTACGAGCAGTACTTC.

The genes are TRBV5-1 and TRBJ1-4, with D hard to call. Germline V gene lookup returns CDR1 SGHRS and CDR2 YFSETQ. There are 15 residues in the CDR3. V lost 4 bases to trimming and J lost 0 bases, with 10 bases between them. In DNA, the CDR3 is TGCGCCAGCAGCCCCCTCGGGTCAACTAATGAAAAACTGTTTTTT. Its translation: CASSPLGSTNEKLFF.

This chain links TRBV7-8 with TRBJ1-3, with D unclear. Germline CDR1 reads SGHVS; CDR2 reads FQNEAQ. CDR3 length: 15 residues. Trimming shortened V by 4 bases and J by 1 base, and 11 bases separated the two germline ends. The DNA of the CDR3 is TGTGCCAGCAGCTCCCGTTCAGGTTCTGGAAACACCATATATTTT. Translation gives CASSSRSGSGNTIYF. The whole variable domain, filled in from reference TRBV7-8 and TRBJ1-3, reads GAGVSQSPRYKVAKRGQDVALRCDPISGHVSLFWYQQALGQGPEFLTYFQNEAQLDKSGLPSDRFFAERPEGSVSTLKIQRTQQEDSAVYLCASSSRSGSGNTIYFGEGSWLTVV.

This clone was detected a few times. The CDR3 DNA is TGTGCCAGCAGCTTATCAGGGGGCTCCGGATACGAGCAGTACTTC. This gives the protein CASSLSGGSGYEQYF. The chain joins TRBV5-4 to TRBJ2-7; TRBD1 aligns across 8 bases. This CDR3 comprises 15 residues. Losses at the gene ends were 2 bases for V and 4 bases for J; bases not matched to a gene: 8. Per the germline V gene, CDR1 is SGHNT and CDR2 is YYREEE (reference sequence).